This entry concerns a single TCR beta chain. The data were taken from a study of blood T cell repertoires in COVID-19. CDR3 size: 18 residues. Germline-derived CDR1 and CDR2 are LNHDA and SQIVND (reference sequence). V was trimmed by 7 bases and J by 2 bases, leaving 24 bases between them. Sequenced by immunoSEQ multiplex PCR; TCRdb stores in-frame clones only, minus some. The data contain some 300,000 clones, roughly 86% of them seen just once; the ten biggest clones take up over 9%. The sequenced sample consisted of PBMCs or T cells enriched from blood (not recorded which). This sequence originates from a young woman who had recovered from COVID-19. The chain uses TRBV19 and TRBJ1-5; D perhaps matches TRBD1 (6 bases). The CDR3 DNA follows: TGTGCCAGTACCTCTCCTCGGGGGGCGAAGAAGGGCAATCAGCCCCAGCATTTT. Translation gives CASTSPRGAKKGNQPQHF.